A single sample is the source of the 3 T cell receptor beta chains below, sequenced in a study of shared clonotypes between healthy human individuals. Naive CD8 cells lacked CD45RO and underwent positive selection for CCR7, leaving out terminally differentiated effector memory CD45RA+ cells. Clones were read by immunoSEQ multiplex PCR, and TCRdb kept only the in-frame ones, dropping some. Here the sample spans roughly 650,000 clones, about 96% being singletons. What was sequenced was naive CD8+ T cells sorted from blood. The receptors originated from a woman in her thirties in good health.

The V gene is TRBV28, the J gene TRBJ1-1, with TRBD1 matching over 9 bases. V shed 4 bases, J shed 1 base, and the junction held 10 bases outside the gene matches. The CDR3 contains 17 residues. Germline V gene sequence: CDR1 MDHEN, CDR2 SYDVKM. This chain's CDR3 is CASSSGTGYWANTEAFF. The CDR3 nucleotides are TGTGCCAGCAGTTCCGGGACAGGGTATTGGGCGAACACTGAAGCTTTCTTT.

The chain links TRBV7-6 to TRBJ2-3, with D uncertain. CDR3 size: 15 residues. Trimming shortened V by 1 base and J by 4 bases, and 12 bases separated the two germline ends. Germline assignment: CDR1 SGHVS and CDR2 FNYEAQ. This CDR3 is CASSLESRLADTQYF. The DNA of the CDR3 is TGTGCCAGCAGCTTAGAGTCCCGGCTGGCAGATACGCAGTATTTT. Full variable domain (outside the CDR3, taken from reference TRBV7-6 and TRBJ2-3): GAGVSQSPRYKVTKRGQDVALRCDPISGHVSLYWYRQALGQGPEFLTYFNYEAQQDKSGLPNDRFSAERPEGSISTLTIQRTEQRDSAMYRCASSLESRLADTQYFGPGTRLTVL.

V usage is TRBV7-8 and J usage is TRBJ1-1; 7 bases line up with TRBD1. The CDR3 runs 15 residues. The V segment lost 5 bases and the J segment 1 base; nucleotides outside the gene matches: 7. Germline CDR1 SGHVS, CDR2 FQNEAQ. The CDR3 reads CASSDKTGANTEAFF. The CDR3 nucleotides are TGTGCCAGCAGCGATAAAACAGGGGCGAACACTGAAGCTTTCTTT. Full variable domain (outside the CDR3, taken from reference TRBV7-8 and TRBJ1-1): GAGVSQSPRYKVAKRGQDVALRCDPISGHVSLFWYQQALGQGPEFLTYFQNEAQLDKSGLPSDRFFAERPEGSVSTLKIQRTQQEDSAVYLCASSDKTGANTEAFFGQGTRLTVV.